This note documents a single TCR beta chain sequence. Responders (around 200,000, CFSE-labeled) met around 200,000 stimulators that were irradiated and violet-dye-labeled. Germline V gene lookup returns CDR1 MNHEY and CDR2 SMNVEV (reference sequence). This CDR3 is built from 16 residues. Trimming pared 4 bases from V and 2 bases from J, leaving 16 bases between. The data originate from a study of graft-versus-host responses after intestinal transplantation. Study overall: Recipients got multivisceral, liver-intestinal, or isolated intestinal transplants. Following induction with anti-thymocyte globulin, all recipients were given tacrolimus and steroids for roughly three years.

Sequenced by immunoSEQ multiplex PCR; TCRdb stores in-frame clones only, minus some. The sample lists some 14,000 clones, about two fifths seen once, with 15% in the top ten. General study results and limits: Researchers found GvH clones in recipient marrow, and some showed up first in ileum or blood. Declining HvG levels early post-transplant were linked to peak circulating GvH clone levels.

This receptor was obtained from a human patient who received an intestinal transplant. The J gene is TRBJ2-3, the V gene TRBV27; the D gene is possibly TRBD1 (5 bases). The sample here was alloreactive CD8+ T cells from a mixed lymphocyte reaction culture, taken before intestinal transplant. As to subset: CFSE-low proliferating T cells sorted from roughly six-day pre-transplant mixed lymphocyte reaction (GvH or HvG direction). CDR3 sequence reads: CASSSPSTVLTDTQYF. The CDR3 nucleotides read TGTGCCAGCAGTTCCCCTTCGACAGTCCTCACAGATACGCAGTATTTT.